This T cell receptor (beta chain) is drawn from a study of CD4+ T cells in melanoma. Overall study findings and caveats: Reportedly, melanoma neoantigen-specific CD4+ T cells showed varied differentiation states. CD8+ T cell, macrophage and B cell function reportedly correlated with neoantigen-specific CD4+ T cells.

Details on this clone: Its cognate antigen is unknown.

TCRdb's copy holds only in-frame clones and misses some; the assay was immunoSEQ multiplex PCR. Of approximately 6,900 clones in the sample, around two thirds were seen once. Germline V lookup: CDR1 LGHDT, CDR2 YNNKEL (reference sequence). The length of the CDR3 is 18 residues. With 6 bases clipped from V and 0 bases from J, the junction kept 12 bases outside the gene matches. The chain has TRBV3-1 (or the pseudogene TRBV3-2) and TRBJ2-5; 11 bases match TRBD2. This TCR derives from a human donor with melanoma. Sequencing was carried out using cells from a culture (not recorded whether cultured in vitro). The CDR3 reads CASRDSGGASQYQETQYF. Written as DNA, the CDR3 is TGTGCCAGCAGAGATAGCGGGGGGGCTTCCCAGTACCAAGAGACCCAGTACTTC.